The 6 T cell receptor beta chains reported below all come from one sample, sequenced in a study of PD-1 blockade in classical Hodgkin lymphoma. Data came from immunoSEQ multiplex PCR; TCRdb stores just in-frame clones and leaves some out. The sample has 60,000 or so clones, more than 90% seen once; the top ten hold 9.7%. Every patient relapsed after autologous stem cell transplantation, and brentuximab vedotin exposure varied. The material sequenced was peripheral blood mononuclear cells (PBMCs), taken at baseline. These receptors all come from a human donor with classical Hodgkin lymphoma.

The V and J genes are TRBV27 and TRBJ2-1; D perhaps matches TRBD1 (5 bases). V was cut by 0 bases and J by 9 bases, with 9 bases left in between. Germline V lookup: CDR1 MNHEY, CDR2 SMNVEV (reference sequence). The CDR3 runs 13 residues. The CDR3 loop reads CASSLSGQIEQFF. DNA for the CDR3: TGTGCCAGCAGTTTATCGGGGCAGATTGAGCAGTTCTTC.

This chain joins TRBV7-9 and TRBJ2-3, with 9 bases fitting TRBD2. V was pared by 7 bases and J by 2 bases, with 7 bases of the junction left unmatched. Germline CDR1 is SEHNR and CDR2 is FQNEAQ (reference sequence). The CDR3 loop spans 15 amino acids. CDR3 sequence: CASNQAGGATDTQYF. CDR3 sequence (DNA): TGTGCCAGCAACCAAGCGGGAGGTGCCACAGATACGCAGTATTTT.

This clone was detected once. The CDR3 here is CASSLLAGGLSNEQFF. CDR3 sequence (DNA): TGTGCCAGCAGCTTATTAGCGGGAGGCCTCAGCAATGAGCAGTTCTTC. This sequence joins TRBV5-6 and TRBJ2-1; 10 bases agree with TRBD2. V gave up 2 bases and J gave up 6 bases; unmatched junction bases: 8. The CDR3 covers 16 residues. CDR1 and CDR2 from the germline V gene are SGHDT and YYEEEE.

The rearrangement links TRBV7-9 to TRBJ1-6; a possible D gene is TRBD1 (5 bases). The length of the CDR3 is 14 residues. Trimming removed 1 base from V and 6 bases from J, with 7 bases in between. Germline V gives CDR1 SEHNR, CDR2 FQNEAQ (reference sequence). In DNA, the CDR3 is TGTGCCAGCAGCTTAGATCAGGGTAATTCACCCCTCCACTTT. Its translation: CASSLDQGNSPLHF.

The chain is built from TRBV28 and TRBJ2-4; the match to TRBD1 covers 9 bases. The germline V gene encodes CDR1 MDHEN and CDR2 SYDVKM. CDR3 length: 17 amino acids. V trimming: 4 bases; J trimming: 1 base; junction bases outside the gene matches: 8. The CDR3 DNA sequence: TGTGCCAGCAGTTCACCCGGGACAGGGTTGGCCAAAAACATTCAGTACTTC. It yields the protein CASSSPGTGLAKNIQYF.

This chain joins TRBV18 and TRBJ2-2; D is unclear. The V and J ends lost 4 bases and 1 base respectively, with 10 bases between them. This CDR3 has 15 amino acids. Looked up from germline, CDR1 is KGHSH and CDR2 is LQKENI. CDR3 sequence (DNA): TGTGCCAGCTCACAGGGTACGGTGAACACCGGGGAGCTGTTTTTT. Its protein is CASSQGTVNTGELFF.